These 8 T cell receptor beta chains came from one sample sequenced in a study of OX40 agonist ivuxolimab in advanced cancers. The repertoire was sequenced with immunoSEQ multiplex PCR; TCRdb's copy has only in-frame clones and lacks some. Among around 34,000 clones listed, 65% to 85% were seen once. The sequencing here drew on CD4+ or CD8+ T cells sorted from blood, taken in a trial of the OX40 agonist ivuxolimab. The receptors were sampled from an adult with an advanced solid tumor such as melanoma, head and neck, liver or kidney cancer.

CDR3 in DNA: TGCGCCAGCAGCCAACCACTCATCCGGGGGAGGACAGATACGCAGTATTTT. Residues: CASSQPLIRGRTDTQYF. The V gene is TRBV4-1, the J gene TRBJ2-3, with D possibly TRBD2 on 6 matching bases. V was cut by 2 bases and J by 3 bases, with 18 bases left in between. CDR3 size: 17 residues. Germline V lookup: CDR1 MGHRA, CDR2 YSYEKL.

V gene TRBV10-2 combines with J gene TRBJ1-6, with TRBD1 matching over 7 bases. This CDR3 is 14 amino acids long. Germline V gene data show CDR1 as WSHSY and CDR2 as SAAADI. The V and J ends lost 2 bases and 7 bases, in that order; junction bases with no gene match: 2. CDR3 protein: CASSETGANSPLHF. The CDR3 DNA reads TGCGCCAGCAGTGAGACAGGGGCCAATTCACCCCTCCACTTT.

The chain employs TRBV30 and TRBJ2-3; 7 nucleotides match TRBD2. The trim removed 5 bases at V and 3 bases at J, leaving 8 bases unmatched. Germline V gene data show CDR1 as GTSNPN and CDR2 as SVGIG (reference sequence). This CDR3 contains 14 residues. CDR3 protein: CAWAPSGQTDTQYF. DNA for the CDR3: TGTGCCTGGGCCCCTAGCGGCCAAACAGATACGCAGTATTTT.

V is TRBV28 and J is TRBJ2-7; no reliable D call. The CDR3 sequence is 13 residues long. Germline loops: CDR1 MDHEN, CDR2 SYDVKM. With 2 bases removed from V and 2 bases from J, the gap between germline ends came to 7 bases. This chain's CDR3 is CASSLPVPYEQYF. CDR3 bases: TGTGCCAGCAGTTTACCAGTCCCCTACGAGCAGTACTTC.

The chain couples TRBV18 to TRBJ2-3; tentative D call: TRBD2 (5 bases). Trimming pared 5 bases from V and 6 bases from J, leaving 15 bases between. The CDR3 totals 14 residues. Germline CDR1 is KGHSH and CDR2 is LQKENI. CDR3 DNA sequence: TGTGCCAGCTCAACCTTGGCGGACTTCGATACGCAGTATTTT. Translated: CASSTLADFDTQYF.

The chain combines TRBV15 with TRBJ2-1; TRBD2 matches at 13 bases. The CDR3 is 14 amino acids. V dropped 8 bases and J dropped 13; count of bases not matched to a gene: 11. Germline V gene data show CDR1 as LNHNV and CDR2 as YYDKDF (reference sequence). The CDR3 protein is CATSWTSGRGSQFF. CDR3 coding DNA: TGTGCCACCTCCTGGACTAGCGGGAGAGGTAGTCAGTTCTTC.

The chain recombines TRBV5-1 with TRBJ2-1; TRBD1 matches at 7 bases. Germline V gene sequence: CDR1 SGHRS, CDR2 YFSETQ. The V and J ends lost 4 bases and 4 bases, in that order; junction bases with no gene match: 2. The CDR3 length is 13 residues. CDR3 DNA: TGCGCCAGCAGCCTGGGACAGTACAATGAGCAGTTCTTC. Protein product: CASSLGQYNEQFF.

This chain uses TRBV14 with TRBJ2-3; D might be TRBD2 (5 bases). Per germline, CDR1 SGHDN and CDR2 FVKESK. V gave up 4 bases and J gave up 10 bases, with 12 bases separating them. This CDR3 comprises 12 residues. As DNA, the CDR3 is TGTGCCAGCAGCCCCCTCGGGGTGGCGCAGTATTTT. This codes for CASSPLGVAQYF.